This TCR beta chain was observed in a study of blood T cell repertoires in COVID-19. Assay used: immunoSEQ multiplex PCR; TCRdb lists only in-frame clones, some missing. The sample lists about 250,000 clones; about 85% were seen once. This CDR3 has 16 residues. V lost 1 base to trimming and J lost 6 bases, with 16 bases between them. Looked up from germline, CDR1 is SGHVS and CDR2 is FQNEAQ. The gene calls are TRBV7-8 and TRBJ1-5; a weak D match, TRBD1 (6 bases). This receptor was identified in a man between 18 and 29 years old with active or convalescent COVID-19. The sample was peripheral blood. The CDR3 DNA reads TGTGCCAGCAGCTTAGAGAGGGCAGGGGCGAGTCAGCCCCAGCATTTT. It specifies CASSLERAGASQPQHF.